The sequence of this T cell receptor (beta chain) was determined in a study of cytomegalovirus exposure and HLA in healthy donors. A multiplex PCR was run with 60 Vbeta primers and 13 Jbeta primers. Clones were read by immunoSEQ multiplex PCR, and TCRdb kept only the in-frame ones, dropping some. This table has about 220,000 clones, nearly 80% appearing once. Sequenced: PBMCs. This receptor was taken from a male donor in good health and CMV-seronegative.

The CDR3 protein is CASSLAGIGGELFF. DNA of the CDR3: TGTGCCAGCAGTTTAGCCGGTATCGGCGGGGAGCTGTTTTTT. The gene calls are TRBV28 and TRBJ2-2; D not resolved. The germline gives CDR1 MDHEN, CDR2 SYDVKM. V gave up 2 bases and J gave up 7 bases, with 11 bases separating them. This CDR3 is 14 amino acids long.